This paragraph covers one T cell receptor (beta chain) sequence. This receptor's antigen is unknown. Nothing much larger sits one base from this clone, and base qualities are not available. This sample is part of a study of blood T cell repertoires in COVID-19 (dated by TCRdb to the early 2020s). A note on the overall study: Collaborator samples came from the United States, Italy and Spain and covered acute and convalescent phases of COVID-19. The prospective study material was composed of cDNA or gDNA derived from T cells, B-cell-depleted T cells, or PBMCs. Subjects who had been exposed to COVID-19, were actively infected with it, or had recovered from it provided the deeply sampled blood TCRbeta repertoires that made up the dataset. The repertoires were released in a freely available public database meant as a resource for research on the immune response to SARS-CoV-2. The samples were drawn from the first 160 participants of the ongoing ImmuneRACE study and from roughly 1,300 subjects provided by 6 global collaborators. The sample metadata nearly always contained a de-identified subject ID, COVID-19 status, age in years and sex. HLA class I and class II types, where available, came from metadata supplied by the sample provider rather than from assay-based typing. The paper's findings and limits, for the study overall: Clinical and demographic metadata were provided uncurated, with the amount varying by source and participant.

TCRbeta CDR3 regions were amplified from genomic DNA by means of the immunoSEQ Assay, a bias-controlled multiplex PCR. The authors' pipeline ran thus. The number of nucleated cells in each sample was estimated by amplification of reference gene primers within the assay. To quantify the absolute abundance of each unique TCRbeta CDR3 rearrangement, sequence reads were collapsed and filtered. For each sample, productive Simpson clonality was calculated by taking the square root of Simpson's diversity index across productive rearrangements. TCRdb mirrors the immuneACCESS table, restricted to in-frame sequences. Some clones are absent from its copies; in checked studies, under half trace to an unresolved V gene, and the reason for the others is unknown. From that table come the V and J calls and clone size; the DNA was used to work out D and trimming. The sample records fewer than 200,000 clones, 86% of which are singletons. The ten largest clones capture around 20% of the sample.

Whole blood was collected in K2EDTA tubes by collaborating institutions according to the institutions' own protocols. For TCRbeta analysis, collaborators shipped samples in one of three forms: frozen whole blood, isolated PBMCs, or DNA extracted from either of those sample types. Including cysteine and phenylalanine, the CDR3 has 14 amino acids. The retained sequence is limited to the CDR3, 42 bases, with the frame set at the first base. Cut back by 1 base and 2 bases, the V and J ends lie 8 bases apart. Via the germline V gene, CDR1 is SGHVS and CDR2 FQNEAQ. The sequencing input was peripheral blood. The rearrangement combines TRBV7-8 with TRBJ1-1; D gene: possibly TRBD1, on 5 matching bases. The sequence came from a man in his sixties or seventies with active or convalescent COVID-19. The CDR3 reads CASSLVGANTEAFF. The sequenced DNA is TGTGCCAGCAGCTTAGTTGGGGCTAACACTGAAGCTTTCTTT. With the rest looked up from the reference TRBV7-8 and TRBJ1-1 genes rather than sequenced, the full variable domain is GAGVSQSPRYKVAKRGQDVALRCDPISGHVSLFWYQQALGQGPEFLTYFQNEAQLDKSGLPSDRFFAERPEGSVSTLKIQRTQQEDSAVYLCASSLVGANTEAFFGQGTRLTVV.